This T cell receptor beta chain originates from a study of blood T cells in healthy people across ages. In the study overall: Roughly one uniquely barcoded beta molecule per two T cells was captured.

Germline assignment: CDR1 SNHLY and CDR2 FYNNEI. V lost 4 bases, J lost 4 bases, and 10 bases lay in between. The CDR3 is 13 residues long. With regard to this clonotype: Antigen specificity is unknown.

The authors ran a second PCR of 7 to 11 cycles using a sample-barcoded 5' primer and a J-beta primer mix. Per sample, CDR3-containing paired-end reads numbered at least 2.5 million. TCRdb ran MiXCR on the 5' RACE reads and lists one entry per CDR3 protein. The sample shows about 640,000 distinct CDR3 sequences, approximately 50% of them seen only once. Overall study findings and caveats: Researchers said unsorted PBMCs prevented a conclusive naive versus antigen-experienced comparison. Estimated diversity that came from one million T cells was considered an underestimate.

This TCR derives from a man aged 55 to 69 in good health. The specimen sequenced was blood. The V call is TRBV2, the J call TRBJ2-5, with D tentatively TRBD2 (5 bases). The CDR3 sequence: CASSGIRGETQYF. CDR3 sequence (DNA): TGTGCCAGCAGTGGAATCCGGGGAGAGACCCAGTACTTC.